These 17 T cell receptor beta chains came from one sample sequenced in a study of naive and memory T cell subsets. Both TRBC1 and TRBC2 were covered by a beta constant-region primer of two equimolar oligonucleotides. Four rounds of PCR amplified the ligated cDNA using nested alpha and beta constant-region primers plus SP2. TCRdb passed the UMI-ligation and nested PCR reads through MiXCR, listing each CDR3 protein once. The sample holds about 17,000 distinct CDR3 sequences, approximately 9% seen once. Sequencing was carried out using central memory CD8+ T cells from blood. The source is a human donor in good health.

In its sample, this clonotype is large. The gene calls are TRBV6-2 or TRBV6-3 and TRBJ1-5; a possible D gene is TRBD1 (6 bases). The CDR3 is 13 amino acids. The ends were cut back, 5 bases at V and 3 bases at J, with 8 bases in the middle. Germline V gene lookup returns CDR1 MNHEY and CDR2 SVGEGT. The chain's CDR3 is CASSRQDNQPQHF. The CDR3 DNA reads as TGTGCCAGCAGTCGACAGGACAATCAGCCCCAGCATTTT.

This clonotype has a handful of counts. The genes are TRBV5-1 and TRBJ1-1; 9 bases align to TRBD1. The CDR3 is made up of 15 amino acids. CDR1 is SGHRS, CDR2 YFSETQ, per germline. V dropped 0 bases and J dropped 7; count of bases not matched to a gene: 7. CDR3 region: CASSLDFGTGNEAFF. The DNA of the CDR3 is TGCGCCAGCAGCTTGGACTTCGGGACAGGGAATGAAGCTTTCTTT.

This clonotype appeared many times. The chain links TRBV20-1 to TRBJ1-5; TRBD1 might be the D (6 bases). Trimming removed 0 bases at V and 6 bases at J, with 18 bases between. The CDR3 contains 16 residues. Germline CDR1 reads DFQATT; CDR2 reads SNEGSKA (reference sequence). The chain's CDR3 is CSARDHGGGSGQPQHF. CDR3 bases: TGCAGTGCTAGAGATCATGGTGGGGGCTCGGGTCAGCCCCAGCATTTT.

This clonotype was observed a few times. V is TRBV12-3 or TRBV12-4 and J is TRBJ2-2; 7 nucleotides agree with TRBD2. Trimming took 7 bases from V and 3 from J; bases not matched to a gene: 14. The CDR3 contains 17 residues. The CDR3 coding sequence is TGTGCCAGCACCTTGACTAGCCCAAGAGGGGACACCGGGGAGCTGTTTTTT. This sequence encodes CASTLTSPRGDTGELFF.

This clonotype was picked up one time. This sequence joins TRBV7-8 and TRBJ2-7, with D perhaps matching TRBD1 (5 bases). This CDR3 has 13 amino acids. V was shortened by 4 bases and J by 2 bases, with 9 bases between the two germline ends. Germline loops: CDR1 SGHVS, CDR2 FQNEAQ. CDR3 region: CASSSRQPYEQYF. CDR3 coding DNA: TGTGCCAGCAGCTCCCGACAGCCCTACGAGCAGTACTTC. Using reference TRBV7-8 and TRBJ2-7 for the parts outside the CDR3, the full variable domain is GAGVSQSPRYKVAKRGQDVALRCDPISGHVSLFWYQQALGQGPEFLTYFQNEAQLDKSGLPSDRFFAERPEGSVSTLKIQRTQQEDSAVYLCASSSRQPYEQYFGPGTRLTVT.

There are many counts of this clonotype. The chain has TRBV29-1 and TRBJ1-4, with D uncertain. V lost 3 bases, J lost 0 bases, and 8 bases lay in between. The CDR3 runs 14 residues. Per germline, CDR1 SQVTM and CDR2 ANQGSEA. This CDR3 reads CSVEGGPTNEKLFF. The CDR3 bases are TGCAGCGTTGAGGGCGGACCAACTAATGAAAAACTGTTTTTT. Full variable domain (remainder filled in from reference TRBV29-1 and TRBJ1-4): SAVISQKPSRDICQRGTSLTIQCQVDSQVTMMFWYRQQPGQSLTLIATANQGSEATYESGFVIDKFPISRPNLTFSTLTVSNMSPEDSSIYLCSVEGGPTNEKLFFGSGTQLSVL.

This clonotype was found a few times. This chain connects TRBV27 to TRBJ2-3; 8 nucleotides match TRBD1. With 8 bases clipped from V and 1 base from J, the junction kept 2 bases outside the gene matches. CDR3 length: 13 residues. Germline V gene data show CDR1 as MNHEY and CDR2 as SMNVEV (reference sequence). This CDR3 reads CASLGQGTDTQYF. The CDR3 coding sequence is TGTGCCAGCCTGGGACAGGGCACAGATACGCAGTATTTT.

This clonotype has at least ten counts. The chain uses TRBV30 and TRBJ1-2; D uncertain. CDR1 and CDR2 (germline): GTSNPN, SVGIG (reference sequence). V lost 1 base, J lost 7 bases, and 16 bases lay in between. The CDR3 covers 14 residues. The CDR3 DNA follows: TGTGCCTGGAGTGATTCCTTGAGGGTGCCTGGCTACACCTTC. This codes for CAWSDSLRVPGYTF.

The V gene is TRBV7-6, the J gene TRBJ2-7; D remains ambiguous. The CDR3 runs 13 residues. Trimming took 5 bases from V and 6 from J, leaving 14 bases between them. Germline CDR1 and CDR2: SGHVS and FNYEAQ. The CDR3 bases are TGTGCCAGCAGCCCCCTGGTAGGGTTCGAGCAGTACTTC. It encodes CASSPLVGFEQYF.

This clonotype was picked up a small number of times. The V and J genes are TRBV13 and TRBJ2-1; D is uncertain. Trimming stripped 6 bases from V and 9 bases from J, with 18 bases between. CDR3 size: 14 residues. Germline V CDR1 and CDR2: PRHDT, FYEKMQ (reference sequence). The CDR3 coding sequence is TGTGCCAGCAGTTCCGGGTCCGCGAATATTGAGCAGTTCTTC. It codes for CASSSGSANIEQFF. The entire variable domain, with the rest obtained from reference TRBV13 and TRBJ2-1, is as follows: AAGVIQSPRHLIKEKRETATLKCYPIPRHDTVYWYQQGPGQDPQFLISFYEKMQSDKGSIPDRFSAQQFSDYHSELNMSSLELGDSALYFCASSSGSANIEQFFGPGTRLTVL.

This clonotype was counted ten times or more. J is TRBJ2-7 and V is TRBV29-1; D possibly corresponds to TRBD1 (7 bases). The CDR3 sequence is 15 residues long. Germline CDR1 reads SQVTM; CDR2 reads ANQGSEA. V lost 4 bases and J lost 2, with 18 bases in between. CDR3 DNA sequence: TGCAGCGTTGCTTGGTGGGGGGACAGAGCCTACGAGCAGTACTTC. It encodes CSVAWWGDRAYEQYF.

The chain is built from TRBV5-6 and TRBJ2-1, with TRBD2 matching over 11 bases. The J segment lost 5 bases and the V segment lost 4 bases, leaving 17 bases of the junction unmatched. The CDR3 totals 19 residues. The germline V gene has CDR1 SGHDT and CDR2 YYEEEE. The CDR3, as DNA: TGTGCCAGCAGCCCGGGGCGGGGACTAGCGGCCCTCGATGACAATGAGCAGTTCTTC. It codes for CASSPGRGLAALDDNEQFF.

This clonotype showed up many times. The chain couples TRBV6-2 or TRBV6-3 to TRBJ2-3; D not certain. The length of the CDR3 is 13 residues. The germline gives CDR1 MNHEY, CDR2 SVGEGT. Trimming removed 10 bases at V and 2 bases at J, with 13 bases between. For the CDR3, the DNA is TGTGCCACCCGGGTCTACCCCACAGATACGCAGTATTTT. This sequence encodes CATRVYPTDTQYF.

This clonotype counts as medium-sized (0.01 to 0.1%). The rearrangement uses TRBV29-1 and TRBJ1-1; D is perhaps TRBD1 (5 bases). V was trimmed by 7 bases and J by 4 bases, leaving 16 bases between them. Per the germline V gene, CDR1 is SQVTM and CDR2 is ANQGSEA. This CDR3 is 13 amino acids long. As DNA, the CDR3 is TGCAGCGCTGCTCAGGGAGAGGGCACTGAAGCTTTCTTT. It encodes CSAAQGEGTEAFF.

The gene calls are TRBV20-1 and TRBJ2-5; 9 bases map to TRBD1. This CDR3 contains 13 residues. Unmatched junction bases numbered 1, after V lost 0 bases and J lost 5 bases. Germline lookup yields CDR1 DFQATT and CDR2 SNEGSKA (reference sequence). CDR3: CSAREGTGETQYF. CDR3 coding DNA: TGCAGTGCTAGAGAGGGGACAGGGGAGACCCAGTACTTC.

At least ten counts were recorded for this clonotype. The chain employs TRBV28 and TRBJ2-3; D unclear. The CDR3 sequence is 14 residues long. Trimming pared 5 bases from V and 0 bases from J, leaving 9 bases between. From germline, CDR1 is MDHEN and CDR2 SYDVKM. CDR3 coding DNA: TGTGCCAGCAGTGCCCCGGACAGCACAGATACGCAGTATTTT. Translation gives CASSAPDSTDTQYF.

This clonotype turned up a few times. The chain has TRBV20-1 and TRBJ2-5; 10 nucleotides align to TRBD2. V shed 0 bases and J 4 bases; nucleotides not matched to a gene: 8. Germline CDR1 reads DFQATT; CDR2 reads SNEGSKA (reference sequence). CDR3 length: 16 amino acids. The DNA for the CDR3 is TGCAGTGCTAGAGATCCTTCTAGCGGGAGCCTAGAGACCCAGTACTTC. Translating it yields CSARDPSSGSLETQYF.